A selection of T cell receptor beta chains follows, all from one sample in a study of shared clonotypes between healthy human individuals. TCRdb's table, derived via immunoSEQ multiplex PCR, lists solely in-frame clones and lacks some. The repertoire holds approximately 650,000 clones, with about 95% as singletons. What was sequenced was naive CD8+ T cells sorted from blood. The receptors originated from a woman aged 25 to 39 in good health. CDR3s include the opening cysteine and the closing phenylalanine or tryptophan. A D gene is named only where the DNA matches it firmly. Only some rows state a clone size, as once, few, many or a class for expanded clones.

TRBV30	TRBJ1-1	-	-	TGTGCCTGGAGTGTTTTTCGAGGTTCTGAAGCTTTCTTT	CAWSVFRGSEAFF
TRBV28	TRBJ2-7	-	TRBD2	TGTGCCAGCAGCCTTAGGGGGACTAGCTACGAGCAGTACTTC	CASSLRGTSYEQYF
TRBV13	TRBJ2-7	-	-	TGTGCCAGCAGCTCCACCCACTCGGGGGTCTACGAGCAGTACTTC	CASSSTHSGVYEQYF
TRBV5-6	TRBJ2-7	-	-	TGTGCCAGCAGCTTGGGGGCCAGTCTATCCTACGAGCAGTACTTC	CASSLGASLSYEQYF
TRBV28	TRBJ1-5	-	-	TGTGCCAGCATCCCCCTCCCGAGTAGGGGCAATCAGCCCCAGCATTTT	CASIPLPSRGNQPQHF
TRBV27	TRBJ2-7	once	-	TGTGCCAGCAGTTTCTCGACGGGGGTTTTTGCCTACGAGCAGTACTTC	CASSFSTGVFAYEQYF
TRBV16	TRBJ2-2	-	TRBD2	TGTGCCAGCAGCCAATTTCACCAGGGACTATCGAACACCGGGGAGCTGTTTTTT	CASSQFHQGLSNTGELFF
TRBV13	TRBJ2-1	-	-	TGTGCCAGCAGCCGATACAATGAGCAGTTCTTC	CASSRYNEQFF
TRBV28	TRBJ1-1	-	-	TGTGCCAGCAGTTTGGGGGGGGCAGGGGCTTTCTTT	CASSLGGAGAFF
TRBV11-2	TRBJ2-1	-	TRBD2	TGTGCCAGCAGCTTAGCGGCTAGCGGGAGCTACAATGAGCAGTTCTTC	CASSLAASGSYNEQFF
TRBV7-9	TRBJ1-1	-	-	TGTGCCAGCAGCTTAATGGGGCAGGTGATAAACACTGAAGCTTTCTTT	CASSLMGQVINTEAFF
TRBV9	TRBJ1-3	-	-	TGTGCCAGCAGTCCTGGTCGAAGCTCTGGAAACACCATATATTTT	CASSPGRSSGNTIYF
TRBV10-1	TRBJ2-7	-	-	TGCGCCAGCAGTGAGTCGTGGGCTGGGAGCTCCTACGAGCAGTACTTC	CASSESWAGSSYEQYF
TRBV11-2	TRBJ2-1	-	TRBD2	TGTGCCAGCAGCTTTTCCGGGACTACCAATGAGCAGTTCTTC	CASSFSGTTNEQFF
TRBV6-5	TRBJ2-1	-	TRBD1	TGTGCCAGCAGCCGTGGGACAGTCTCCTACAATGAGCAGTTCTTC	CASSRGTVSYNEQFF
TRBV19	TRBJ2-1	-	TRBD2	TGTGCCAGTAGCCTCTGGGCACTAGCGGGAGATGACGAGCAGTTCTTC	CASSLWALAGDDEQFF
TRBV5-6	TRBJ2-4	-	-	TGTGCCAGCAGTTCGTTCCTAGCCAAAAACATTCAGTACTTC	CASSSFLAKNIQYF
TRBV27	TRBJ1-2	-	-	TGTGCCACCTTCGACACCGATGGCTACACCTTC	CATFDTDGYTF
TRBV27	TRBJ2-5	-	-	TGTGCCACCCTACTCAGGGCAGGCCGGGAAGAGACCCAGTACTTC	CATLLRAGREETQYF
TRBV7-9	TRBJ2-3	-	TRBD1	TGTGCCAGCAGCAGGCCGGGACAGGGTCCAGATACGCAGTATTTT	CASSRPGQGPDTQYF
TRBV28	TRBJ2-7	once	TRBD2	TGTGCCAGCAGATCTAGCCCGGGACTAGCGGGGTTCCCGGCCGAGCAGTACTTC	CASRSSPGLAGFPAEQYF
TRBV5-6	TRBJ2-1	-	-	TGTGCCAGCAGCCTCAGGGTGGTTGAGCAGTTCTTC	CASSLRVVEQFF
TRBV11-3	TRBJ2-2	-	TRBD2	TGTGCCAGCAGCCCAGGGTCTAGCGGTAACACCGGGGAGCTGTTTTTT	CASSPGSSGNTGELFF
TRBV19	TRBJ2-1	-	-	TGTGCCAGTAGTATTAATTCTCGAGGTGAGCAGTTCTTC	CASSINSRGEQFF
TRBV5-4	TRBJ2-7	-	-	TGTGCCAGCAGCTTGTCGTCCGGCGAGCAGTACTTC	CASSLSSGEQYF
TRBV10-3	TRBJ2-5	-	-	TGTGCCATCAGTGAGTCTGTTGGCAGGGTGGAGACCCAGTACTTC	CAISESVGRVETQYF
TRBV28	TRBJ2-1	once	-	TGTGCCAGCACTGTGGTAGGGTTCGGCAATGAGCAGTTCTTC	CASTVVGFGNEQFF
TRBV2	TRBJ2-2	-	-	TGTGCCAGCAGTTTTTACACCGGGGAGCTGTTTTTT	CASSFYTGELFF